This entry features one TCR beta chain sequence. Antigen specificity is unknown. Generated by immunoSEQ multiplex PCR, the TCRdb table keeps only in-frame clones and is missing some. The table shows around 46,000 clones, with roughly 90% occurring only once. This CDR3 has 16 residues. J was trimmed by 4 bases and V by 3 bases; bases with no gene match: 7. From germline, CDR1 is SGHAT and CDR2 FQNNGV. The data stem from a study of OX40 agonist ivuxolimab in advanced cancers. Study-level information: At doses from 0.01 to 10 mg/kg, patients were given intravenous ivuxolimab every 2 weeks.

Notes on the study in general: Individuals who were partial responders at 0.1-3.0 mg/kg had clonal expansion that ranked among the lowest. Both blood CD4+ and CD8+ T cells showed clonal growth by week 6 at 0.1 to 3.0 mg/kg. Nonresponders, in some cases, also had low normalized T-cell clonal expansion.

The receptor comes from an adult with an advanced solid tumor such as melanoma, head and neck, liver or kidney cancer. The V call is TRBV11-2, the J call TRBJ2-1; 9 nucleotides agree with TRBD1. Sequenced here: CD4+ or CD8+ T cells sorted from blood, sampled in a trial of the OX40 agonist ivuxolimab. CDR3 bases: TGTGCCAGCAGCTTGAGTCCGGGACAGGGTTACAATGAGCAGTTCTTC. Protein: CASSLSPGQGYNEQFF.